This T cell receptor (beta chain) was retrieved from a study of beta chain features in type 1 diabetes. On the study more broadly: All samples yielded some 110 million examined sorted cells.

Germline V gene sequence: CDR1 LGHNA, CDR2 YSLEER. The V segment lost 2 bases and the J segment 6 bases; nucleotides outside the gene matches: 10. The CDR3 covers 16 residues. Averaging around 110 mL, one heparinised blood draw came from each individual donor. Cells sorted by CD45RO/CCR7/CD25/CD127/CD95/CD27 comprised CD4+ naive, central memory, regulatory and stem cell-like memory cells. Reverse transcription of all isolated RNA meant that expressed TCRB transcripts were sequenced. Sequencing used immunoSEQ multiplex PCR; TCRdb keeps in-frame clones, though not all of them. The sample shows some 160,000 clones, about 9% of them seen only once. Findings and caveats of the study: Patients showed naive, central memory and Treg TCRB repertoires that appeared more similar than those of healthy donors. All four CD4+ subsets of Type 1 diabetes patients contained TCRB CDR3s that were moderately but significantly shorter.

This clone turned up a few times. Antigen specificity is unknown. The chain joins TRBV4-3 to TRBJ2-7, with 10 bases matching TRBD1. The clonotype comes from a woman between 18 and 29 years old with type 1 diabetes. Sequenced sample: central memory CD4+ T cells from blood. The CDR3 DNA sequence: TGCGCCAGCAGCCAAACTTTTGGACAGGGGGGGGGCGAGCAGTACTTC. Translating gives CASSQTFGQGGGEQYF.